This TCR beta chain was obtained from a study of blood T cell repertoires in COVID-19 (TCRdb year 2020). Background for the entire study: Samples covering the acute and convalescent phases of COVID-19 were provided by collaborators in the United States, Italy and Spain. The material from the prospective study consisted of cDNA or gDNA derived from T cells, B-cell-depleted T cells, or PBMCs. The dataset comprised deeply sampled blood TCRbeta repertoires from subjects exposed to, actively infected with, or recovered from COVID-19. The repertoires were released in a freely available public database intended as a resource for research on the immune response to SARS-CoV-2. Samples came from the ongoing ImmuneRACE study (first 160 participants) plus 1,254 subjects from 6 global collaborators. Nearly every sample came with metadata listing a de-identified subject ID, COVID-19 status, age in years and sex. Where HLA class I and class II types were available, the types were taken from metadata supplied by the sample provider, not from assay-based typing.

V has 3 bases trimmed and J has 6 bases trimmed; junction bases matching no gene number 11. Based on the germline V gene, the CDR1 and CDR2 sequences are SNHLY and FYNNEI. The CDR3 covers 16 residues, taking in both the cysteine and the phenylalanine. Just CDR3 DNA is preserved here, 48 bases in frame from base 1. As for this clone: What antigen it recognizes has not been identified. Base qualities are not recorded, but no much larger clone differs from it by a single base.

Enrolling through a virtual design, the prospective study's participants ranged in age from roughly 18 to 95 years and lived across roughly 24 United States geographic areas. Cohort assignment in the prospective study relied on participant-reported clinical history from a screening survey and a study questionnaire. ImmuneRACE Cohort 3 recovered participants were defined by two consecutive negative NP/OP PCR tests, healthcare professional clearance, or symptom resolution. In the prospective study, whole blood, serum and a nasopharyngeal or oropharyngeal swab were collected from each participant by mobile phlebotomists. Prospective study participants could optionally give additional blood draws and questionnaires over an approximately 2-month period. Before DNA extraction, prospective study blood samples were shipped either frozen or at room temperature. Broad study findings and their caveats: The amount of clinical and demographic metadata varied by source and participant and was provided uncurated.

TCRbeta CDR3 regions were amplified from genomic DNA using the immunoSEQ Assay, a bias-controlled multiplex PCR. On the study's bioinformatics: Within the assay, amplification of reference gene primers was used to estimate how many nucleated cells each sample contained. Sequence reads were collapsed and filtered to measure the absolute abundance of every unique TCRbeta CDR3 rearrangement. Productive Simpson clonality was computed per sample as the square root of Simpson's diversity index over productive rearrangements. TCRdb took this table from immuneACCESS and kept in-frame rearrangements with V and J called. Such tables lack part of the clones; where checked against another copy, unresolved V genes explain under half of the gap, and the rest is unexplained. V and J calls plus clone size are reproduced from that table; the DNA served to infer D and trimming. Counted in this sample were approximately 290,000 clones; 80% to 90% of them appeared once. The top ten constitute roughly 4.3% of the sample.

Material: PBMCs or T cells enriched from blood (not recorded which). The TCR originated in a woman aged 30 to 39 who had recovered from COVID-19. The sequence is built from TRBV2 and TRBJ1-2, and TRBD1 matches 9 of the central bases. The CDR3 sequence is CASSDLPWDRDHGYTF. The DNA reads TGTGCCAGCAGTGACCTCCCTTGGGACAGGGACCATGGCTACACCTTC.